This TCR beta chain is drawn from a study of blood T cell repertoires in COVID-19. The germline gives CDR1 LNHNV, CDR2 YYDKDF (reference sequence). The CDR3 contains 14 residues. The V end was cut by 1 base, the J end by 4 bases, with 10 bases between. Seattle patients were enrolled during active infection and followed longitudinally. Profiled with immunoSEQ multiplex PCR; TCRdb holds only in-frame clones, not every one. The sample holds around 370,000 clones, 87% seen once. The sample was peripheral blood. V usage is TRBV15 and J usage is TRBJ1-2, with D unresolved. This receptor was obtained from a woman between 50 and 59 years old with COVID-19, enrolled during active disease. The CDR3 protein is CATSRGPGLYGYTF. CDR3 in DNA: TGTGCCACCAGCAGAGGTCCAGGTCTCTATGGCTACACCTTC.